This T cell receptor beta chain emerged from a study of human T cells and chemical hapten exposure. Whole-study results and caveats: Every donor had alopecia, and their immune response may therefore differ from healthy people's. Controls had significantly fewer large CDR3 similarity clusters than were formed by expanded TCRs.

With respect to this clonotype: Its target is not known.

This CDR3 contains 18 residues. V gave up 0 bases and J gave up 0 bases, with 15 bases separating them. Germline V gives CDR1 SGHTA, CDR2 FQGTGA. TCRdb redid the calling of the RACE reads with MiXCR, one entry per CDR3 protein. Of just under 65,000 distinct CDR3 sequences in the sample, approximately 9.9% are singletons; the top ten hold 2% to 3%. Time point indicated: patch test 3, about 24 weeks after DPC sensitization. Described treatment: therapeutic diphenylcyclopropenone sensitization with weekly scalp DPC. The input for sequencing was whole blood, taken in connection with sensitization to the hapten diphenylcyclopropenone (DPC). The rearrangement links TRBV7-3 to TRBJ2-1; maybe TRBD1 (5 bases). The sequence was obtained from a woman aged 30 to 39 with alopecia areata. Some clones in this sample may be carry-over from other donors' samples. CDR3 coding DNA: TGTGCCAGCAGCTTAACAGGGGCAGCCGCGAGCTCCTACAATGAGCAGTTCTTC. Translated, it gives CASSLTGAAASSYNEQFF.